This T cell receptor (beta chain) derives from a study of blood T cell repertoires in COVID-19. Study-wide context: The analysed material was cDNA or gDNA that came from T cells, B-cell-depleted T cells, or PBMCs.

Authors' analysis steps: The assay estimated nucleated cells by amplifying reference gene primers. Method: immunoSEQ multiplex PCR; TCRdb's copy keeps in-frame clones and lacks some. V and J calls and clone size follow that table, whereas D and trimming were derived from the DNA. Seen here are tens of thousands of clones, around 79% observed once, and the top ten hold 26%. Germline V gives CDR1 LGHDT, CDR2 YNNKEL (reference sequence). This CDR3 comprises 15 residues. The germline V and J ends were trimmed by 4 bases and 2 bases, with 14 bases remaining between them. Specimen: peripheral blood. The genes are TRBV3-1 (or the pseudogene TRBV3-2) and TRBJ2-5, with TRBD2 as a possible D gene (6 bases). The sequence derives from a man in his sixties with active or convalescent COVID-19. The CDR3 reads CASSPWPSEQETQYF. CDR3 nucleotides: TGTGCCAGCAGCCCCTGGCCTAGCGAACAAGAGACCCAGTACTTC.